The 20 T cell receptor beta chains below come from one sample, sequenced in a study of regulatory T cells in long-lasting Graves disease. Time point reported: persistent/refractory GD, antithyroid drugs over 5 years with positive TRAb. PBMC-derived RNA was used for the TCR library. Building of the TCR beta libraries involved iRepertoire HTBI primers and Arm-PCR of CDR3 regions. TCRdb reprocessed the multiplex PCR reads via MiXCR and lists one record per CDR3 protein. Of 300,000 to 500,000 distinct CDR3 sequences in the sample, under 25% were seen once. The sample in question was peripheral blood mononuclear cells (PBMCs), obtained when the disease was refractory, from a patient treated with antithyroid drugs. The receptors were sampled from a female donor with Graves disease.

V and J are TRBV27 and TRBJ2-7; D gene ambiguous. V was trimmed by 3 bases and J by 0 bases, leaving 9 bases between them. This CDR3 is 14 amino acids long. Germline V lookup: CDR1 MNHEY, CDR2 SMNVEV (reference sequence). The CDR3: CASSLLGNSYEQYF. DNA for the CDR3: TGTGCCAGCAGTTTGTTAGGCAACTCCTACGAGCAGTACTTC.

The chain combines TRBV28 with TRBJ2-1, with D tentatively TRBD2 (5 bases). The V gene's germline CDR1 is MDHEN and CDR2 SYDVKM. V lost 2 bases, J lost 5 bases, and 10 bases lay in between. CDR3 length: 14 residues. The CDR3 protein is CASSLRGMDNEQFF. CDR3 nucleotide sequence: TGTGCCAGCAGTTTAAGAGGGATGGACAATGAGCAGTTCTTC.

This rearrangement joins TRBV28 to TRBJ2-7; 13 bases line up with TRBD2. Germline assignment: CDR1 MDHEN and CDR2 SYDVKM. V lost 5 bases to trimming and J lost 8 bases; unmatched junction nucleotides: 9. This CDR3 spans 15 amino acids. The CDR3 reads CASSGGLAGRTQQYF. The CDR3 DNA reads TGTGCCAGCAGTGGGGGACTAGCGGGACGTACGCAGCAGTACTTC.

This clonotype has at least ten counts. This sequence joins TRBV6-5 and TRBJ2-7, with 14 bases identical to TRBD2. V was clipped by 0 bases and J by 6 bases; unmatched bases: 10. Per germline, CDR1 MNHEY and CDR2 SVGAGI. The length of the CDR3 is 18 residues. This CDR3 is CASSYSGLAGAAGGEQYF. Written as DNA, the CDR3 is TGTGCCAGCAGTTACTCGGGACTAGCGGGAGCCGCTGGGGGCGAGCAGTACTTC.

Only a few counts were recorded for this clonotype. This chain joins TRBV14 and TRBJ1-5, with D unclear. Germline assignment: CDR1 SGHDN and CDR2 FVKESK. The V end lost 2 bases, the J end lost 7 bases, and 9 bases lay between the germline ends. The CDR3 loop spans 13 amino acids. The CDR3 nucleotides are TGTGCCAGCAGCCAATCCATAGAGCAGCCCCAGCATTTT. Residues: CASSQSIEQPQHF.

This clonotype was seen repeatedly, ten times or more. The rearrangement uses TRBV2 and TRBJ2-5, with D hard to call. The CDR3 spans 11 residues. Germline values: CDR1 SNHLY, CDR2 FYNNEI. V lost 7 bases, J lost 2 bases, and 5 bases lay in between. Here the CDR3 DNA reads TGTGCCAGCATGGGTCAAGAGACCCAGTACTTC. This translates into CASMGQETQYF.

This clonotype was counted a few times. This chain joins TRBV20-1 and TRBJ2-6; 7 nucleotides match TRBD1. From germline, CDR1 is DFQATT and CDR2 SNEGSKA (reference sequence). After removal of 3 bases from V and 0 bases from J, the junction contained 2 bases not matched to a gene. This CDR3 contains 15 residues. In nucleotides, the CDR3 is TGCAGTGCTAGGGACAGGAACTCTGGGGCCAACGTCCTGACTTTC. Translated, it gives CSARDRNSGANVLTF.

Only a few counts were recorded for this clonotype. The V and J genes are TRBV10-3 and TRBJ1-3, with TRBD1 identical over 9 bases. CDR1 and CDR2 from the germline V gene are ENHRY and SYGVKD. V lost 3 bases to trimming and J lost 0 bases; unmatched junction nucleotides: 3. This CDR3 has 16 amino acids. CDR3 region: CAISEGDRVSGNTIYF. The CDR3 region has the DNA TGTGCCATCAGTGAAGGGGACAGGGTCTCTGGAAACACCATATATTTT.

The V and J genes are TRBV19 and TRBJ1-1; 7 bases are a match to TRBD1. V lost 4 bases and J lost 1; bases outside the gene matches: 3. Germline CDR1 and CDR2: LNHDA and SQIVND (reference sequence). The CDR3 length is 14 residues. CDR3 DNA: TGTGCCAGTAGTAGAAGACAGGGGAACACTGAAGCTTTCTTT. This encodes CASSRRQGNTEAFF.

This clonotype was seen more than once but under ten times. The rearrangement links TRBV25-1 to TRBJ1-1; a possible D gene is TRBD1 (5 bases). CDR3 size: 14 residues. Per germline, CDR1 MGHDK and CDR2 SYGVNS. V lost 4 bases, J lost 6 bases, and 15 bases lay in between. The CDR3 here is CASSVGVVGSEAFF. The CDR3, as DNA: TGTGCCAGCAGTGTAGGGGTGGTCGGTTCTGAAGCTTTCTTT.

This clonotype has at least ten counts. The chain employs TRBV10-3 and TRBJ2-7; no clear D gene. V lost 0 bases to trimming and J lost 7 bases, with 4 bases between them. This CDR3 has 11 residues. Germline CDR1 reads ENHRY; CDR2 reads SYGVKD. CDR3 coding DNA: TGTGCCATCAGTGAGTCGAGTGAGCAGTACTTC. Translated, it gives CAISESSEQYF.

V usage is TRBV6-1 and J usage is TRBJ1-2; the D is unclear. The CDR3 consists of 14 residues. Germline V gene sequence: CDR1 MNHNS, CDR2 SASEGT. V lost 7 bases, J lost 5 bases, and 17 bases lay in between. CDR3 amino acids: CASTSRPGGYGYTF. In DNA form, the CDR3 reads TGTGCCAGCACCTCGCGGCCGGGCGGGTATGGCTACACCTTC.

The chain recombines TRBV5-1 with TRBJ2-5; 9 positions match TRBD2. The CDR3 loop spans 14 amino acids. Unmatched junction bases numbered 2, after V lost 0 bases and J lost 5 bases. Looked up from germline, CDR1 is SGHRS and CDR2 is YFSETQ. The CDR3 DNA follows: TGCGCCAGCAGCTTGGGTAGCGGGAGTGAGACCCAGTACTTC. Protein sequence: CASSLGSGSETQYF.

This clonotype was seen a handful of times. The rearrangement joins TRBV5-1 to TRBJ1-5; 10 bases agree with TRBD1. The CDR3 is made up of 16 amino acids. V dropped 3 bases and J dropped 4; count of bases not matched to a gene: 7. CDR1 SGHRS and CDR2 YFSETQ come from the germline V gene. The CDR3 sequence: CASSWGDRGQNQPQHF. The CDR3 DNA sequence: TGCGCCAGCAGCTGGGGGGACAGGGGCCAAAATCAGCCCCAGCATTTT.

This clonotype was detected ten times or more. The chain carries TRBV12-3 or TRBV12-4 and TRBJ2-7, with 11 bases lining up with TRBD1. Trimming took 7 bases from V and 3 from J; bases not matched to a gene: 8. The CDR3 spans 15 residues. The CDR3: CASMEAGQGGYEQYF. CDR3 bases: TGTGCCAGCATGGAGGCGGGACAGGGGGGCTACGAGCAGTACTTC.

V and J are TRBV6-4 and TRBJ1-5; no definite D call. The CDR3 loop spans 14 amino acids. V was clipped by 6 bases and J by 2 bases, with 11 bases between them. The germline gives CDR1 MRHNA, CDR2 SNTAGT. The CDR3 DNA follows: TGTGCCAGCAGCAGACTCGGGGGCAATCAGCCCCAGCATTTT. Protein: CASSRLGGNQPQHF.

This clonotype was counted at least ten times. The CDR3 DNA follows: TGTGCCACCAGTGACAGTACCGGGCCGAAAGAGACCCAGTACTTC. This sequence encodes CATSDSTGPKETQYF. V and J are TRBV24-1 and TRBJ2-5; no firm D call. V dropped 4 bases and J dropped 3 bases, with 14 bases sitting between them. Germline CDR1 is KGHDR and CDR2 is SFDVKD. The CDR3 extends over 15 amino acids.

This clonotype was seen repeatedly, ten times or more. The chain combines TRBV12-3 or TRBV12-4 with TRBJ1-1, with 8 bases fitting TRBD1. Trimming cost V 5 bases and J 4 bases; bases outside gene matches: 9. The CDR3 runs 15 residues. CDR3 coding DNA: TGTGCCAGCAGTCAGGGGGCTGGGCTTGGCACTGAAGCTTTCTTT. It yields the protein CASSQGAGLGTEAFF.

The chain recombines TRBV7-9 with TRBJ2-5; D is perhaps TRBD1 (6 bases). Germline CDR1 reads SEHNR; CDR2 reads FQNEAQ (reference sequence). The germline V and J ends were trimmed by 5 bases and 4 bases, with 17 bases remaining between them. This CDR3 contains 15 residues. The CDR3 DNA follows: TGTGCCAGCAGCAACCTGCCGGGACAAGCAGAGACCCAGTACTTC. Translated: CASSNLPGQAETQYF.

This clonotype came up a few times. The V gene is TRBV7-9, the J gene TRBJ2-3; D gene unclear. There are 13 residues in the CDR3. Trimming cost V 6 bases and J 4 bases, with 11 bases left between them. In germline, CDR1 is SEHNR, CDR2 FQNEAQ (reference sequence). The CDR3 here is CASRSGDADTQYF. The CDR3 DNA sequence: TGTGCCAGCAGGTCCGGAGACGCAGATACGCAGTATTTT.